This T cell receptor beta chain originates from a study of blood T cell repertoires in COVID-19. Measured with immunoSEQ multiplex PCR; TCRdb has only the in-frame clones, and not every one. This table has a few hundred thousand clones, approximately 91% appearing once. A COVID-19 case was met by exposed participants within 2 weeks before study entry. V was cut by 3 bases and J by 0 bases, with 6 bases left in between. CDR1 SGHAT and CDR2 FQNNGV come from the germline V gene. This CDR3 is built from 14 residues. The chain joins TRBV11-2 to TRBJ1-3, with unresolved D. This sequence originates from a woman under 30 who had been exposed to COVID-19. The sample consisted of PBMCs or T cells enriched from blood (not recorded which). The CDR3, as DNA: TGTGCCAGCAGCTTGGGCCACTCTGGAAACACCATATATTTT. Its protein is CASSLGHSGNTIYF.